A selection of T cell receptor beta chains follows, all from one sample in a study of CD8+CD57+ T cells in acquired aplastic anemia. TCRdb itself ran the reads through MiXCR, one entry per CDR3 protein. The repertoire includes approximately 470,000 distinct CDR3 sequences, around 30% of them detected once, and 0.8% to 0.85% sits in the top ten. Sample: sorted CD4+, CD8+, or CD8+CD57+ T cells (not recorded which) from PBMCs. The receptors shown here come from a human donor with aplastic anemia. Both conserved end residues are part of each CDR3. Each record gives: V gene, J gene, D gene, clone size, CDR3 protein, CDR3 DNA. A D gene is named only where the DNA matches it firmly. Expanded clones are given a class, and other clones once, few, many or no size at all.

>TRBV9|TRBJ2-2|.|.
CASSVASGMAGELFF
TGTGCCAGCAGCGTAGCTTCGGGGATGGCCGGGGAGCTGTTTTTT
>TRBV4-3|TRBJ1-1|.|.
CASSQDPDTTEAFF
TGCGCCAGCAGCCAAGATCCAGACACGACTGAAGCTTTCTTT
>TRBV20-1|TRBJ1-1|.|.
CSARDRGLEPYTEAFF
TGCAGTGCTAGAGACAGGGGACTAGAACCTTACACTGAAGCTTTCTTT
>TRBV2|TRBJ2-1|TRBD2|.
CASSPPHSGSNNEQFF
TGTGCCAGCAGCCCCCCACATAGCGGGAGCAACAATGAGCAGTTCTTC
>TRBV28|TRBJ1-2|.|.
CASSPRQVVYGYTF
TGTGCCAGCAGTCCTAGACAGGTAGTCTATGGCTACACCTTC
>TRBV15|TRBJ2-3|TRBD2|.
CASRRTSGMVSTDTQYF
TGTGCCAGCAGAAGGACTAGCGGGATGGTTAGCACAGATACGCAGTATTTT
>TRBV2|TRBJ1-2|TRBD1|.
CASRPGDSNYGYTF
TGTGCCAGCAGACCCGGGGACAGTAACTATGGCTACACCTTC
>TRBV15|TRBJ1-4|.|many
CATSRVPNEKLFF
TGTGCCACCAGCAGAGTCCCGAATGAAAAACTGTTTTTT
>TRBV19|TRBJ1-1|.|many
CASRTLLGMNTEAFF
TGTGCCAGTAGAACCCTCCTAGGTATGAACACTGAAGCTTTCTTT
>TRBV9|TRBJ1-3|.|many
CASSVDRAKGAGNTIYF
TGTGCCAGCAGCGTAGACAGGGCGAAGGGAGCTGGAAACACCATATATTTT
>TRBV24-1|TRBJ2-7|TRBD1|many
CATSGMGTVDPYEQYF
TGTGCCACCAGTGGAATGGGGACAGTGGACCCCTACGAGCAGTACTTC
>TRBV7-9|TRBJ1-5|.|.
CASRTQHF
TGTGCCAGCAGGACCCAGCATTTT
>TRBV29-1|TRBJ2-7|.|.
CSVGLEEYEQYF
TGCAGCGTAGGATTGGAGGAGTACGAGCAGTACTTC